Reported below is one TCR beta chain. This clone occurred a few times. Its antigen target is currently unknown. No clone much larger than this one lies a single base away; base qualities are absent. This sample is drawn from a study of CD39 and CD103 CD8 tumor-infiltrating T cells (dated by TCRdb to between 2017 and 2018). Regarding the study in general: Repertoire comparisons were shown for an HPV-positive HNSCC, an HPV-negative HNSCC, an ovarian cancer and a melanoma patient. Deep sequencing of TCRbeta CDR3 was used to compare the repertoires of CD8 TIL subsets, defined by CD103 and CD39, with those of peripheral memory CD8 T cells. The study at large found these results: DP TIL clonotypes were rarely found in blood or uninvolved lymph node, whereas DN TIL clonotypes largely overlapped peripheral memory CD8 repertoires. DP CD8 TILs appeared to be more oligoclonal than DN and SP CD8 TILs and blood memory CD8 T cells, with roughly 50-90% covered by the top 30 clonotypes.

At the time of sample collection the patients were not on therapy, although prior treatments varied from chemotherapy, radiotherapy, surgery and immunotherapy to no treatment. After thawing, cells went through T lymphocyte enrichment using a negative-selection kit, with EpCAM beads added for tumor-infiltrating lymphocytes. Memory CD8 T cells were sorted using a CD8+CD4-CD45RA- gate, without regard to whether the cells expressed CCR7. Peripheral blood mononuclear cells were isolated by Ficoll-Paque PLUS gradient and cryopreserved before analysis. Populations were sorted to over 98% purity on a FACSAria II, and cell pellets were frozen for TCR sequencing without culture. The CDR3, cysteine through phenylalanine, is 14 amino acids long. The DNA shown is the 42-base CDR3, in frame from base 1. CDR1 and CDR2 are read off the germline V gene (reference sequence) as MNHEY and SMNVEV. V ends up 6 bases short and J 4 bases short, with an unmatched junction base count of 5.

For each subset, genomic DNA was extracted from around 10,000 to 100,000 sorted cells using the DNeasy Blood and Tissue Kit. TCRbeta V-J or V-D-J regions were sequenced and mapped by the immunoSEQ service, with coverage above 10x per sample. Per the original workflow: Only productive rearrangements exported from the immunoSEQ Analyzer platform were analyzed, with clonality assessed on the 500 most abundant clones. The Morisita-Horn similarity index and the Jaccard index were used to quantify the overlap in repertoires between populations. Morisita-Horn similarity between CD8 T-cell subset TCR repertoires was measured in about 6 cancer patients. TCRdb provides this immuneACCESS table in a form limited to in-frame rearrangements. Some clones are lacking; in checked studies, under half of them reflect an unresolved V gene, and why the rest are absent is not known. V and J calls plus clone size are reproduced from that table; the DNA served to infer D and trimming. The sample records about 7,400 clones, about 62% of which are singletons. About 50% of the sample is taken by the ten largest.

Sequencing used CD8+ T cells sorted from blood. In the paper's terms, the cell subset or site label means: total memory CD8 T cells (CD45RA-CCR7+/-) from blood or uninvolved lymph node. This TCR was sampled from a human donor with head and neck squamous cell carcinoma. Recombination connected TRBV27 to TRBJ2-1; TRBD1 lines up with 8 middle nucleotides. The CDR3 sequence is CASSIGTGYNEQFF. The nucleotide sequence is TGTGCCAGCAGCATCGGGACAGGATACAATGAGCAGTTCTTC.